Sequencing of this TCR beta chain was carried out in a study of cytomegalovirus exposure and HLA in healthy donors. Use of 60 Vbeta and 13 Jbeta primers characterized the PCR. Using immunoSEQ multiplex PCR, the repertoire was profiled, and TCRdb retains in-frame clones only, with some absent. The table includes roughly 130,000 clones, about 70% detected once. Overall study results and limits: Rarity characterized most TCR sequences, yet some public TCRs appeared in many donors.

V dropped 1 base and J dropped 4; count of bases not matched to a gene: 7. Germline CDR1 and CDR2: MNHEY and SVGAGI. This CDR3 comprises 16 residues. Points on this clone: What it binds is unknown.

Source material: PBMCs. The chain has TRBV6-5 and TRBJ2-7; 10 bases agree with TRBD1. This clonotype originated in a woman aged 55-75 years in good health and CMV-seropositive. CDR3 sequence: CASSYFFGQGGYEQYF. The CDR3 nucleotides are TGTGCCAGCAGTTACTTTTTTGGACAGGGGGGATACGAGCAGTACTTC.